In this sample, the clone carrying this TCR beta chain turned up a few times. Its target is not known. The data originate from a study of molecular identifiers for immune sequencing clone quantification. TCRdb passed the PCR reads through MiXCR, listing each CDR3 protein once. The top ten hold about 0.78% of the sample, which has under 600,000 distinct CDR3 sequences, about 21% seen once. Preparation of naive CD8 libraries involved roughly 20,000 to 1,100,000 sorted cells and 10%, 30% or 50% RNA. A CD8+CD4-CCR7+CD45RA+ gate was used to sort naive CD8 T cells. Broader study findings: In naive cells, clones above 20 RNA copies held under 1% of molecules, whereas in effector cells they held over 97%.

This receptor was identified in a human donor in good health. Some libraries in this study had Jurkat cell RNA spiked in. Sequencing input: naive CD8+ T cells from blood, with Jurkat cell RNA spiked in. Subset given: FACS-sorted CD8+CD4-CCR7+CD45RA+ naive T cells.

CDR3 coding DNA: TGTGCCAGCAGCCGAAGACTAGCGGGGACCACAGATACGCAGTATTTT. Translating it yields CASSRRLAGTTDTQYF. This rearrangement joins TRBV7-6 to TRBJ2-3; 11 bases fit TRBD2. Germline V CDR1 and CDR2: SGHVS, FNYEAQ. V lost 5 bases and J lost 2; bases outside the gene matches: 6. This CDR3 is 16 amino acids long.